One and the same sample provided the 5 T cell receptor beta chains below, sequenced in a study of CD8+CD57+ T cells in acquired aplastic anemia (dated by TCRdb to 2016 to 2019). For sequencing, an Illumina HiSeq 2000 was employed. Genomic DNA was used as template for profiling of TCR beta VDJ combinations and CDR3 sequences. In-frame beta chains were kept once TCRdb had trimmed the public reads at Q25 with fastp and called clones with MiXCR. A single entry per CDR3 protein holds the most common genes and DNA from its merged rows. In this sample the table shows about 200,000 distinct CDR3 sequences, under 55% of which occur a single time. Together, the top ten hold nearly 20% of the sample. The patients picked for sequencing were ones in whom flow cytometry had shown an expansion of CD8+CD57+ cells. The sample taken for sequencing was sorted CD4+, CD8+, or CD8+CD57+ T cells (not recorded which) from PBMCs. These receptors originate from a human donor with aplastic anemia.

V gene TRBV5-5 combines with J gene TRBJ1-5; the D is unclear. Looked up from germline, CDR1 is SGHKS and CDR2 is YYEKEE (reference sequence). V was shortened by 2 bases and J by 10 bases, with 13 bases between the two germline ends. The CDR3 extends over 13 amino acids. CDR3 in DNA: TGTGCCAGCAGCTTAACGTCGAGTCTACCCCAGCATTTT. Translating it yields CASSLTSSLPQHF.

On this clonotype itself: With a much larger clone just one base away, this may be a read error. The chain combines TRBV7-9 with TRBJ2-7; weak D call: TRBD1 (5 bases). This CDR3 has 14 amino acids. Deletions cut 4 bases from V and 7 bases from J, with 17 bases between. In germline, CDR1 is SEHNR, CDR2 FQNEAQ (reference sequence). The CDR3 region is CASSSQQAPHEQYF. CDR3 nucleotide sequence: TGTGCCAGCAGCTCACAACAGGCCCCCCATGAGCAGTACTTC. Together with reference TRBV7-9 and TRBJ2-7, the CDR3 gives the full variable domain: DTGVSQNPRHKITKRGQNVTFRCDPISEHNRLYWYRQTLGQGPEFLTYFQNEAQLEKSRLLSDRFSAERPKGSFSTLEIQRTEQGDSAMYLCASSSQQAPHEQYFGPGTRLTVT.

This clonotype came up many times. The chain couples TRBV5-6 to TRBJ2-7; TRBD1 might be the D (6 bases). This CDR3 has 15 residues. Germline V gene sequence: CDR1 SGHDT, CDR2 YYEEEE. Trimming left V 4 bases short and J 2 bases short, with 16 bases between. The CDR3 sequence: CASSPLQGYTYEQYF. DNA for the CDR3: TGTGCCAGCAGCCCCTTACAGGGTTATACCTACGAGCAGTACTTC.

This clonotype occurred many times. The J gene is TRBJ2-7, the V gene TRBV19; TRBD1 matches 8 bases. There are 12 residues in the CDR3. The germline gives CDR1 LNHDA, CDR2 SQIVND (reference sequence). V shed 4 bases, J shed 5 bases, and the junction held 1 base outside the gene matches. CDR3 in DNA: TGTGCCAGTAGTACAGGGGGCCACGAGCAGTACTTC. Translated: CASSTGGHEQYF.

Comment on this clonotype: One end of the junction does not line up with germline, which may come from a read error. CDR3 DNA: TGTGCCAGCAGTAGCCAGTGGCAGCGGGGGACCGGGGAGCTGTTTTTT. Translating it yields CASSSQWQRGTGELFF. The V call is TRBV19, the J call TRBJ2-2; 8 nucleotides agree with TRBD2. Germline loops: CDR1 LNHDA, CDR2 SQIVND (reference sequence). The CDR3 totals 16 residues.